The 22 T cell receptor beta chains in this list originate from one sample, sequenced in a study of shared clonotypes between healthy human individuals. Sequencing used immunoSEQ multiplex PCR; TCRdb keeps in-frame clones, though not all of them. Here the sample spans 400,000 to 500,000 clones, 75% to 85% being singletons. The material sequenced was PBMCs. The source is a middle-aged woman in good health. Some clones in this sample may be carry-over from other donors' samples.

This chain links TRBV18 with TRBJ2-3, with TRBD1 matching over 8 bases. The CDR3 is 15 residues long. Germline values: CDR1 KGHSH, CDR2 LQKENI. With V trimmed by 4 bases and J by 2 bases, 5 bases remained unmatched. The DNA of the CDR3 is TGTGCCAGCTCACAAGACAGGGGCCCCACAGATACGCAGTATTTT. This translates into CASSQDRGPTDTQYF.

The chain has TRBV7-8 and TRBJ1-1; TRBD1 might be the D (5 bases). The CDR3 runs to 14 residues. CDR1 and CDR2 from the germline V gene are SGHVS and FQNEAQ. V was pared by 9 bases and J by 0 bases, with 14 bases between. CDR3 residues: CASGMGPVNTEAFF. CDR3 coding DNA: TGTGCCAGTGGGATGGGACCAGTGAACACTGAAGCTTTCTTT.

With regard to this clone: The sample contains more than one DNA sequence encoding this CDR3. The chain couples TRBV10-3 to TRBJ2-7, with 9 bases lining up with TRBD2. The CDR3 runs 16 residues. With 0 bases clipped from V and 4 bases from J, the junction kept 7 bases outside the gene matches. The germline CDR1 and CDR2 sequences are ENHRY and SYGVKD. This chain's CDR3 is CAISESVTSGSYEQYF. The CDR3 DNA follows: TGTGCCATCAGTGAGTCTGTGACTAGCGGTTCTTACGAGCAGTACTTC.

The chain combines TRBV30 with TRBJ2-7, with a tentative D call TRBD1 (6 bases). CDR1 is GTSNPN, CDR2 SVGIG, per germline (reference sequence). V was trimmed by 3 bases and J by 6 bases, leaving 15 bases between them. CDR3 size: 13 residues. The CDR3 DNA sequence: TGTGCCTGGAGACCTGGGGGCGATAGCGAGCAGTACTTC. As protein: CAWRPGGDSEQYF.

The chain carries TRBV6-6 and TRBJ2-7; TRBD1 matches 8 bases. The V gene end was trimmed by 5 bases and the J gene end by 4 bases; junction bases not matched to a gene: 7. The CDR3 is 14 residues long. The V gene's germline CDR1 is MNHNY and CDR2 SVGAGI (reference sequence). The CDR3 loop is CASSHEDRGYEQYF. CDR3 sequence (DNA): TGTGCCAGCAGTCATGAAGACAGGGGATACGAGCAGTACTTC.

This clone is classed as medium-sized. V is TRBV19 and J is TRBJ2-7; possibly TRBD2 for D (5 bases). V lost 8 bases and J 2 bases, leaving 13 bases between the germline ends. This CDR3 has 13 residues. Germline V CDR1 and CDR2: LNHDA, SQIVND (reference sequence). CDR3 in DNA: TGTGCCAGTTCCCCCGGGGTACCCTACGAGCAGTACTTC. Amino acid sequence: CASSPGVPYEQYF. Drawing the rest from reference TRBV19 and TRBJ2-7, the complete variable domain is DGGITQSPKYLFRKEGQNVTLSCEQNLNHDAMYWYRQDPGQGLRLIYYSQIVNDFQKGDIAEGYSVSREKKESFPLTVTSAQKNPTAFYLCASSPGVPYEQYFGPGTRLTVT.

The gene calls are TRBV5-4 and TRBJ1-2; D unresolved. Between the trimmed V and J ends, which lost 0 bases and 4 bases, there was a span of 7 bases. Germline assignment: CDR1 SGHNT and CDR2 YYREEE (reference sequence). The CDR3 has 13 residues. The CDR3 reads CASSLEASYGYTF. Written as DNA, the CDR3 is TGTGCCAGCAGCTTGGAGGCGTCCTATGGCTACACCTTC.

There are a few counts of this clone. J is TRBJ2-5 and V is TRBV25-1; the D gene is possibly TRBD2 (6 bases). Germline-derived CDR1 and CDR2 are MGHDK and SYGVNS. There are 13 residues in the CDR3. V was shortened by 6 bases and J by 2 bases, with 10 bases between the two germline ends. The CDR3 bases are TGTGCCAGCAGGGGGGGTTGGCAAGAGACCCAGTACTTC. Its translation: CASRGGWQETQYF.

This clone was detected only a few times. The chain combines TRBV6-4 with TRBJ2-3, with TRBD2 matching over 9 bases. Germline V CDR1 and CDR2: MRHNA, SNTAGT. The CDR3 is made up of 15 amino acids. The J segment lost 4 bases and the V segment lost 2 bases, leaving 4 bases of the junction unmatched. CDR3 in DNA: TGTGCCAGCAGTGACGAGGCGGGAGGGGCAGATACGCAGTATTTT. This encodes CASSDEAGGADTQYF.

The CDR3 nucleotides read TGCAGCGTTGACCGGATCTCTGGAAACACCATATATTTT. Translating it yields CSVDRISGNTIYF. The gene calls are TRBV29-1 and TRBJ1-3; D is ambiguous. Between the trimmed V and J ends, which lost 3 bases and 0 bases, there was a span of 6 bases. The length of the CDR3 is 13 residues. CDR1 is SQVTM and CDR2 is ANQGSEA in the germline V gene. Using reference TRBV29-1 and TRBJ1-3 for the parts outside the CDR3, the full variable domain is SAVISQKPSRDICQRGTSLTIQCQVDSQVTMMFWYRQQPGQSLTLIATANQGSEATYESGFVIDKFPISRPNLTFSTLTVSNMSPEDSSIYLCSVDRISGNTIYFGEGSWLTVV.

The chain employs TRBV6-5 and TRBJ1-2; 12 positions match TRBD1. This CDR3 is built from 15 residues. Per germline, CDR1 MNHEY and CDR2 SVGAGI. V was clipped by 6 bases and J by 2 bases; unmatched bases: 4. In DNA form, the CDR3 reads TGTGCCAGCAGGGGGACAGGGGGCGGAAACTATGGCTACACCTTC. Amino acid sequence: CASRGTGGGNYGYTF.

The chain recombines TRBV19 with TRBJ2-5; D unclear. V lost 6 bases and J lost 3, with 20 bases in between. This CDR3 spans 16 amino acids. CDR1 and CDR2 (germline): LNHDA, SQIVND (reference sequence). In DNA, the CDR3 is TGTGCCAGTAGCCAACATGTCGGGTACAGTAAAGAGACCCAGTACTTC. Translated, it gives CASSQHVGYSKETQYF.

This clone has only one observation. This rearrangement joins TRBV18 to TRBJ2-1, with a tentative D call TRBD2 (6 bases). The CDR3 contains 16 residues. The V and J ends lost 3 bases and 7 bases respectively, with 19 bases between them. Germline lookup yields CDR1 KGHSH and CDR2 LQKENI. The DNA of the CDR3 is TGTGCCAGCTCACCTAACTCAGCGGGCAATGGGAATGAGCAGTTCTTC. Translating gives CASSPNSAGNGNEQFF.

The chain joins TRBV21-1 to TRBJ1-3; TRBD1, the table's D call, was not compared with the DNA. TRBV21-1 is shown as a pseudogene. The CDR3 extends over 19 amino acids. The chain's CDR3 is CASSNGRPARTGEGNTIYF. DNA of the CDR3: TGTGCCAGCAGCAACGGTAGACCCGCCCGGACAGGGGAGGGAAACACCATATATTTT.

Many counts were recorded for this clone. The chain combines TRBV27 with TRBJ2-7, with a tentative D call TRBD1 (6 bases). Germline CDR1 is MNHEY and CDR2 is SMNVEV (reference sequence). Trimming left V 6 bases short and J 11 bases short, with 20 bases between. The CDR3 runs 13 residues. DNA of the CDR3: TGTGCCAGCAGACCTATCGTAGGGACACAGAAGTACTTC. It translates to CASRPIVGTQKYF.

The chain links TRBV30 to TRBJ1-2; tentatively, D is TRBD1 (6 bases). V lost 6 bases to trimming and J lost 4 bases, with 15 bases between them. Germline CDR1 GTSNPN, CDR2 SVGIG (reference sequence). This CDR3 has 13 residues. CDR3 in amino acids: CACQWGAAYGYTF. In DNA form, the CDR3 reads TGTGCCTGTCAGTGGGGGGCTGCCTATGGCTACACCTTC.

This chain joins TRBV7-2 and TRBJ2-3; perhaps TRBD2 as D (6 bases). CDR3 size: 16 residues. Germline V gives CDR1 SGHTA, CDR2 FQGNSA. Trimming removed 6 bases from V and 2 bases from J, with 18 bases in between. The CDR3 DNA reads as TGTGCCAGCAGTCTTCTAGGGGAGGCCATCACAGATACGCAGTATTTT. Its protein is CASSLLGEAITDTQYF.

In this sample, this clone turned up many times. V usage is TRBV5-6 and J usage is TRBJ1-1; D gene unclear. The CDR3 consists of 15 residues. Trimming removed 0 bases at V and 2 bases at J, with 11 bases between. From germline, CDR1 is SGHDT and CDR2 YYEEEE. The DNA for the CDR3 is TGTGCCAGCAGCTTGGGGTGGCCCACAAACACTGAAGCTTTCTTT. Its translation: CASSLGWPTNTEAFF.

Only a few counts were recorded for this clone. Other DNA sequences within the sample encode an identical CDR3. V is TRBV28 and J is TRBJ2-6, with D uncertain. The CDR3 length is 14 residues. Germline V lookup: CDR1 MDHEN, CDR2 SYDVKM. V was shortened by 5 bases and J by 5 bases, with 10 bases between the two germline ends. The DNA for the CDR3 is TGTGCCAGCAGTCCGTTACGGAGGGCCAACGTCCTGACTTTC. Translated, it gives CASSPLRRANVLTF.

The chain joins TRBV18 to TRBJ2-3; 13 positions match TRBD2. The V gene end was trimmed by 0 bases and the J gene end by 7 bases; junction bases not matched to a gene: 4. Germline V gives CDR1 KGHSH, CDR2 LQKENI. The CDR3 sequence is 16 residues long. CDR3 loop: CASSPPGLAGVNTQYF. DNA for the CDR3: TGTGCCAGCTCACCACCTGGACTAGCGGGAGTGAATACGCAGTATTTT.

Notes on this clone: It differs at one base from a far larger clone, so likely a read error. This sample also contains other DNA sequences that code for the same CDR3. J is TRBJ2-6 and V is TRBV21-1. TRBV21-1 is a pseudogene. CDR3 length: 16 amino acids. In DNA form, the CDR3 reads TGTGCCAGCAGCAAGGTCGGCATCTCTGGGGCCAACGTCCTGACTTTC. Encoded protein: CASSKVGISGANVLTF.

This chain uses TRBV30 with TRBJ2-2; 9 bases are shared with TRBD1. This CDR3 comprises 15 residues. V was pared by 3 bases and J by 5 bases, with 7 bases of the junction left unmatched. Germline V CDR1 and CDR2: GTSNPN, SVGIG (reference sequence). CDR3 nucleotides: TGTGCCTGGAGGACTACAGGGGGCTGGACCGGGGAGCTGTTTTTT. It codes for CAWRTTGGWTGELFF.